These 26 T cell receptor beta chains were all obtained from the same sample, sequenced in a study of T cells in Graves' hyperthyroidism and ophthalmopathy. Amplification targeted TCR beta CDR3 regions from RNA transcripts. With the HTBI primer set, the TCR CDR3 went through a first round of RT-PCR. TCRdb reprocessed the multiplex PCR reads via MiXCR and lists one record per CDR3 protein. The table shows about 720,000 distinct CDR3 sequences, with roughly 20% occurring only once. Sequenced sample: blood. The receptors come from a woman aged 45-65 years with Graves' hyperthyroidism that later progressed to Graves' ophthalmopathy.

This clonotype was seen many times. This sequence joins TRBV11-2 and TRBJ2-5, with D unresolved. V lost 1 base, J lost 10 bases, and 10 bases lay in between. This CDR3 is 12 amino acids long. Germline V CDR1 and CDR2: SGHAT, FQNNGV. The CDR3 region is CASSLVDQNQYF. Written as DNA, the CDR3 is TGTGCCAGCAGCTTAGTTGACCAAAACCAGTACTTC.

This clonotype was seen more than once but under ten times. This sequence joins TRBV5-1 and TRBJ2-1; D is undetermined. Trimming pared 0 bases from V and 0 bases from J, leaving 7 bases between. The CDR3 is 15 amino acids. Germline CDR1 SGHRS, CDR2 YFSETQ. The CDR3 DNA follows: TGCGCCAGCAGCTTGGATGGGGACTCCTACAATGAGCAGTTCTTC. Its protein product is CASSLDGDSYNEQFF.

J is TRBJ1-4 and V is TRBV12-3 or TRBV12-4, with D perhaps TRBD1 (6 bases). This CDR3 has 15 amino acids. Trimming removed 10 bases at V and 8 bases at J, with 23 bases between. The CDR3 protein is CATSGGGVGDEKLFF. The CDR3 DNA reads TGTGCCACCTCTGGAGGGGGAGTAGGGGACGAAAAACTGTTTTTT.

This chain joins TRBV10-3 and TRBJ2-3; no clear D. The V gene's germline CDR1 is ENHRY and CDR2 SYGVKD. CDR3 length equals 12 residues. V dropped 0 bases and J dropped 7 bases, with 5 bases sitting between them. This chain's CDR3 is CAISESTNTQYF. The CDR3 bases are TGTGCCATCAGTGAGTCGACAAATACGCAGTATTTT.

This clonotype appeared a few times. The chain is built from TRBV19 and TRBJ1-1; D is undetermined. CDR1 and CDR2 from the germline V gene are LNHDA and SQIVND (reference sequence). The CDR3 is made up of 15 amino acids. Trimming removed 1 base from V and 4 bases from J, with 13 bases in between. In nucleotides, the CDR3 is TGTGCCAGTAGTATAGTAGGCAAGTGGGGCACTGAAGCTTTCTTT. Encoded protein: CASSIVGKWGTEAFF.

There are many counts of this clonotype. The rearrangement uses TRBV11-1 and TRBJ1-6; no clear D gene. Trimming pared 3 bases from V and 8 bases from J, leaving 8 bases between. This CDR3 region has 13 residues. Germline CDR1 reads SGHAT; CDR2 reads FQDESV (reference sequence). The CDR3 spells CASSFSGDSPLHF. The CDR3 bases are TGTGCCAGCAGCTTCTCCGGGGATTCACCCCTCCACTTT.

V usage is TRBV6-5 and J usage is TRBJ2-7; D might be TRBD1 or TRBD2, each matching 5 bases. The length of the CDR3 is 15 residues. CDR1 MNHEY and CDR2 SVGAGI come from the germline V gene. The germline V and J ends were trimmed by 3 bases and 2 bases, with 14 bases remaining between them. The CDR3 here is CASSYRAGRAYEQYF. In nucleotides, the CDR3 is TGTGCCAGCAGTTATAGGGCAGGGAGAGCCTACGAGCAGTACTTC.

This clonotype was seen once. This chain connects TRBV24-1 to TRBJ2-5; 8 bases align to TRBD1. Losses at the gene ends were 4 bases for V and 4 bases for J; bases not matched to a gene: 10. The V gene's germline CDR1 is KGHDR and CDR2 SFDVKD. The CDR3 sequence is 16 residues long. The DNA of the CDR3 is TGTGCCACCAGTGAGTCGACTCCAGGGGGCCCAGAGACCCAGTACTTC. This encodes CATSESTPGGPETQYF.

This clonotype was picked up many times. V usage is TRBV7-3 and J usage is TRBJ1-2; tentative D call: TRBD1 (5 bases). V lost 7 bases, J lost 4 bases, and 13 bases lay in between. This CDR3 is built from 13 residues. Germline values: CDR1 SGHTA, CDR2 FQGTGA. CDR3 in DNA: TGTGCCAGCACCCCTGGGGGTTTCTATGGCTACACCTTC. Its protein product is CASTPGGFYGYTF.

Many counts were recorded for this clonotype. This chain joins TRBV5-4 and TRBJ2-3; 7 bases fit TRBD1. The CDR3 runs to 15 residues. V lost 4 bases, J lost 2 bases, and 7 bases stayed unmatched. Per germline, CDR1 SGHNT and CDR2 YYREEE (reference sequence). The DNA of the CDR3 is TGTGCCAGCAGCCAGGGACAGCCTGACACAGATACGCAGTATTTT. It codes for CASSQGQPDTDTQYF.

The V and J genes are TRBV6-2 or TRBV6-3 and TRBJ2-2, with 7 bases identical to TRBD1. The CDR3 totals 16 residues. Germline values: CDR1 MNHEY, CDR2 SVGEGT. V gave up 6 bases and J gave up 2 bases; unmatched junction bases: 9. The chain's CDR3 is CASSLMRGPNTGELFF. In DNA form, the CDR3 reads TGTGCCAGCAGCCTTATGAGGGGGCCCAACACCGGGGAGCTGTTTTTT.

This clonotype has at least ten counts. The chain carries TRBV2 and TRBJ1-4; D is perhaps TRBD1 (6 bases). This CDR3 has 15 residues. Germline CDR1 and CDR2: SNHLY and FYNNEI. V lost 4 bases and J lost 2, with 11 bases in between. The CDR3 spells CASSVGTLTNEKLFF. For the CDR3, the DNA is TGTGCCAGCAGTGTCGGGACACTGACTAATGAAAAACTGTTTTTT.

This clonotype showed up just a few times. J is TRBJ1-1 and V is TRBV10-1; the D is unclear. The germline gives CDR1 WNHNN, CDR2 SYGVQD (reference sequence). The CDR3 is 16 amino acids. Trimming cost V 0 bases and J 5 bases, with 16 bases left between them. CDR3 coding DNA: TGCGCCAGCAGTGAGTCGATCGGCCCCGGTGGAACTGAAGCTTTCTTT. This codes for CASSESIGPGGTEAFF.

This clonotype was seen at least ten times. The chain joins TRBV5-1 to TRBJ1-1; TRBD1 aligns across 7 bases. The CDR3 is 15 residues long. Trimming cost V 3 bases and J 1 base; bases outside gene matches: 6. Per the germline V gene, CDR1 is SGHRS and CDR2 is YFSETQ. The CDR3 loop reads CASSSEGQRNTEAFF. CDR3 nucleotide sequence: TGCGCCAGCAGCTCCGAGGGACAGAGGAACACTGAAGCTTTCTTT.

The gene calls are TRBV20-1 and TRBJ2-3; 8 bases match TRBD2. Germline lookup yields CDR1 DFQATT and CDR2 SNEGSKA (reference sequence). The CDR3 runs 13 residues. V lost 2 bases, J lost 8 bases, and 6 bases stayed unmatched. The CDR3 region is CSARIGGGSTQYF. The CDR3 DNA sequence: TGCAGTGCTAGAATCGGCGGGGGGTCTACGCAGTATTTT.

This clonotype was counted at least ten times. The V and J genes are TRBV4-1 and TRBJ1-1; 7 bases are a match to TRBD1. CDR1 MGHRA and CDR2 YSYEKL come from the germline V gene. Unmatched junction bases numbered 4, after V lost 0 bases and J lost 6 bases. The CDR3 covers 14 residues. The CDR3 region has the DNA TGCGCCAGCAGCCAAGATCAGACAGGGTCTGAAGCTTTCTTT. This translates into CASSQDQTGSEAFF.

This clonotype was seen more than once but under ten times. This chain connects TRBV15 to TRBJ1-2; D gene uncertain. Germline lookup yields CDR1 LNHNV and CDR2 YYDKDF (reference sequence). The CDR3 totals 13 residues. Trimming left V 5 bases short and J 8 bases short, with 15 bases between. The CDR3 bases are TGTGCCACCAGCGGAGGACTCCTTGGGGGCTACACCTTC. This translates into CATSGGLLGGYTF.

This clonotype was observed at least ten times. The J gene is TRBJ1-6, the V gene TRBV11-2; D perhaps matches TRBD1 (6 bases). Germline assignment: CDR1 SGHAT and CDR2 FQNNGV. This CDR3 has 16 amino acids. With 4 bases removed from V and 5 bases from J, the gap between germline ends came to 15 bases. CDR3 loop: CASSSSGDRNNSPLHF. The CDR3 DNA reads as TGTGCCAGCAGCTCTAGTGGCGACAGGAATAATTCACCCCTCCACTTT.

J is TRBJ1-2 and V is TRBV19; D possibly corresponds to TRBD1 (5 bases). Germline V lookup: CDR1 LNHDA, CDR2 SQIVND (reference sequence). The CDR3 has 12 amino acids. V lost 6 bases and J lost 4, with 9 bases in between. The CDR3 bases are TGTGCCAGTAGGGGGGACTTCTATGGCTACACCTTC. Translated: CASRGDFYGYTF.

This clonotype occurred many times. The gene calls are TRBV27 and TRBJ1-1, with D perhaps matching TRBD1 (6 bases). Per the germline V gene, CDR1 is MNHEY and CDR2 is SMNVEV (reference sequence). The CDR3 sequence is 12 residues long. V was cut by 3 bases and J by 7 bases, with 9 bases left in between. CDR3 amino acids: CASSFLQGEAFF. In DNA, the CDR3 is TGTGCCAGCAGTTTTTTACAGGGTGAAGCTTTCTTT.

About this clonotype itself: In this CDR3 the conserved last residue, phenylalanine or tryptophan, is missing, so a read error is likely. The rearrangement links TRBV4-1 to TRBJ2-1; D is perhaps TRBD1 (6 bases). The germline CDR1 and CDR2 sequences are MGHRA and YSYEKL. CDR3 length: 15 residues. V lost 3 bases, J lost 7 bases, and 16 bases lay in between. The CDR3 nucleotides are TGCGCCAGCAGCCAGCCTCCGGGACACCGGAATGAGCAGTTCTCC. Translating it yields CASSQPPGHRNEQFS.

The sample holds many counts of this clonotype. The chain recombines TRBV11-3 with TRBJ2-3, with TRBD2 as a possible D gene (5 bases). V was trimmed by 5 bases and J by 2 bases, leaving 14 bases between them. The CDR3 length is 15 residues. Germline V gives CDR1 SGHNT, CDR2 YENEEA. CDR3: CASSPSRANTDTQYF. DNA of the CDR3: TGTGCCAGCAGCCCGTCGAGGGCTAACACAGATACGCAGTATTTT.

There are many counts of this clonotype. J is TRBJ1-5 and V is TRBV20-1; TRBD1 is a possible D gene (6 bases). Trimming shortened V by 3 bases and J by 5 bases, and 17 bases separated the two germline ends. The length of the CDR3 is 15 residues. CDR1 and CDR2 (germline): DFQATT, SNEGSKA (reference sequence). CDR3 nucleotides: TGCAGTGCTAGCGTTGTCCTTCCAGGGGATCAGCCCCAGCATTTT. Translated, it gives CSASVVLPGDQPQHF.

The chain is built from TRBV19 and TRBJ2-7, with 10 bases aligning to TRBD2. After removal of 10 bases from V and 0 bases from J, the junction contained 15 bases not matched to a gene. Per germline, CDR1 LNHDA and CDR2 SQIVND (reference sequence). The length of the CDR3 is 17 residues. The CDR3 here is CATTGGVGLADSYEQYF. The CDR3 bases are TGTGCCACTACCGGGGGGGTCGGACTAGCGGACTCCTACGAGCAGTACTTC.

The chain combines TRBV20-1 with TRBJ1-1, with TRBD1 matching over 7 bases. Germline trimming cut 8 bases from V and 6 bases from J; bases unmatched to any gene: 9. The CDR3 extends over 12 amino acids. In germline, CDR1 is DFQATT, CDR2 SNEGSKA (reference sequence). The DNA of the CDR3 is TGCAGTCCTACAGGGGTTGGGGCTGAAGCTTTCTTT. Translation: CSPTGVGAEAFF.

This clonotype has ten or more counts. The genes are TRBV3-1 and TRBJ1-2; D uncertain. Trimming removed 3 bases at V and 8 bases at J, with 10 bases between. The V gene's germline CDR1 is LGHDT and CDR2 YNNKEL (reference sequence). There are 12 residues in the CDR3. CDR3 sequence reads: CASSHGSGGYTF. CDR3 coding DNA: TGTGCCAGCAGCCATGGGTCCGGAGGCTACACCTTC.